A selection of T cell receptor beta chains follows, all from one sample in a study of PD-1 blockade in classical Hodgkin lymphoma. Only in-frame clones appear in the TCRdb table, and some are missing; sequencing was by immunoSEQ multiplex PCR. The data hold around 25,000 clones, with roughly 80% observed a single time. The material sequenced was peripheral blood mononuclear cells (PBMCs), taken before the fourth cycle of nivolumab. Receptors were obtained from a human donor with classical Hodgkin lymphoma. Both conserved end residues are part of each CDR3. The D gene is left open where the match is weak. A row's size may be missing; if present it is once, few, many or a size class.

TRBV2	NA	NA	13	TRBJ2-2	CASSEGVMGELFF	TGTGCCAGCAGTGAGGGGGTTATGGGGGAGCTGTTTTTT
TRBV10-3	NA	TRBD1	15	TRBJ1-1	CATIAATGGLSEAFF	TGTGCCACTATAGCCGCGACAGGGGGACTCTCTGAAGCTTTCTTT
TRBV6-5	NA	NA	16	TRBJ1-6	CASSFSGVRHNSPLHF	TGTGCCAGCAGTTTCTCAGGGGTTCGCCATAATTCACCCCTCCACTTT
TRBV5-1	NA	NA	18	TRBJ2-7	CASSLVQGRFLTSYEQYF	TGCGCCAGCAGCTTGGTACAGGGCCGCTTTCTTACCTCCTACGAGCAGTACTTC
TRBV5-6	once	NA	12	TRBJ2-1	CASSLGDNEQFF	TGTGCCAGCAGCCTGGGGGACAATGAGCAGTTCTTC
TRBV5-5	NA	NA	14	TRBJ2-7	CASSEWDNSYEQYF	TGTGCCAGCAGTGAATGGGACAACTCCTACGAGCAGTACTTC
TRBV2	NA	TRBD2	17	TRBJ2-1	CASSVLGLAGLRNEQFF	TGTGCCAGCAGTGTTCTAGGACTAGCGGGCCTGAGGAATGAGCAGTTCTTC
TRBV9	NA	TRBD2	16	TRBJ2-1	CASSVGSGGAPNEQFF	TGTGCCAGCAGCGTAGGAAGCGGGGGGGCCCCCAATGAGCAGTTCTTC
TRBV29-1	NA	TRBD2	12	TRBJ2-2	CSGSGRPGELFF	TGCAGCGGTAGCGGGAGGCCCGGGGAGCTGTTTTTT
TRBV11-2	NA	NA	16	TRBJ2-5	CASSLSKGPYQETQYF	TGTGCCAGCAGCTTAAGTAAGGGGCCGTACCAAGAGACCCAGTACTTC
TRBV7-9	once	NA	15	TRBJ1-2	CASSLVGTGGNGYTF	TGTGCCAGCAGCTTAGTCGGGACTGGGGGGAATGGCTACACCTTC
TRBV7-9	NA	NA	12	TRBJ1-4	CASSLSNEKLFF	TGTGCCAGCAGCTTGTCAAATGAAAAACTGTTTTTT
TRBV6-1	NA	NA	16	TRBJ2-7	CASSEPAQGIRYEQYF	TGTGCCAGCAGTGAACCGGCGCAGGGTATACGTTACGAGCAGTACTTC
TRBV7-6	once	TRBD2	16	TRBJ2-1	CASSTRGAGEYNEQFF	TGTGCCAGCAGCACAAGGGGAGCGGGGGAGTACAATGAGCAGTTCTTC
TRBV15	NA	TRBD1	14	TRBJ1-2	CATSRGDSAYGYTF	TGTGCCACCAGCAGAGGGGACAGCGCCTATGGCTACACCTTC
TRBV19	NA	NA	13	TRBJ2-4	CATAGTPKNIQYF	TGTGCCACGGCCGGGACACCCAAAAACATTCAGTACTTC
TRBV5-6	NA	TRBD2	14	TRBJ2-7	CASSPPGLAHEQYF	TGTGCCAGCAGCCCGCCGGGACTAGCCCACGAGCAGTACTTC
TRBV5-6	few	TRBD1	14	TRBJ1-3	CASSPTGAGNTIYF	TGTGCCAGCAGCCCGACAGGGGCTGGAAACACCATATATTTT
TRBV6-5	NA	NA	13	TRBJ2-2	CASSVAYTGELFF	TGTGCCAGCAGCGTAGCCTACACCGGGGAGCTGTTTTTT
TRBV2	few	NA	12	TRBJ1-5	CASSEGTQPQHF	TGTGCCAGCAGTGAAGGGACTCAGCCCCAGCATTTT
TRBV5-6	NA	TRBD2	16	TRBJ2-3	CASSSGLAYYTDTQYF	TGTGCCAGCAGCTCGGGACTAGCGTACTACACAGATACGCAGTATTTT
TRBV4-1	NA	NA	15	TRBJ2-5	CASSQFAPVQETQYF	TGCGCCAGCAGCCAGTTCGCCCCAGTTCAAGAGACCCAGTACTTC
TRBV6-1	few	TRBD1	14	TRBJ2-7	CASGGTGNGYEQYF	TGTGCCAGCGGTGGGACAGGGAACGGCTACGAGCAGTACTTC
TRBV28	NA	TRBD2	15	TRBJ2-3	CASNFPGLEGDTQYF	TGTGCCAGCAACTTTCCGGGACTAGAAGGGGATACGCAGTATTTT
TRBV19	NA	NA	14	TRBJ2-7	CASSAGQSTYEQYF	TGTGCCTCCTCCGCGGGACAGTCGACCTACGAGCAGTACTTC
TRBV6-1	NA	NA	14	TRBJ1-2	CASTRTAANYGYTF	TGTGCCAGCACCCGGACTGCAGCTAACTATGGCTACACCTTC
TRBV15	NA	NA	12	TRBJ2-1	CATSHLGKEQFF	TGTGCCACCAGCCATCTAGGAAAGGAGCAGTTCTTC
TRBV5-4	NA	NA	15	TRBJ1-3	CASSLAGFSGNTIYF	TGTGCCAGCAGCTTGGCAGGATTCTCTGGAAACACCATATATTTT
TRBV16	NA	NA	14	TRBJ1-5	CASSLQRGNQPQHF	TGTGCCAGCAGCCTTCAACGGGGAAATCAGCCCCAGCATTTT
TRBV9	NA	NA	13	TRBJ2-3	CASSSRRTDTQYF	TGTGCCAGCAGCTCCCGCCGCACAGATACGCAGTATTTT
TRBV6-1	NA	TRBD1	15	TRBJ1-2	CASSTRDSTNYGYTF	TGTGCCAGCAGTACCCGGGACAGCACTAACTATGGCTACACCTTC
TRBV4-3	NA	NA	18	TRBJ2-3	CASSQRGPGTEMLDTQYF	TGCGCCAGCAGCCAACGGGGGCCCGGGACAGAGATGTTAGATACGCAGTATTTT
TRBV28	NA	NA	15	TRBJ2-7	CASSSGGFDSYEQYF	TGTGCCAGCAGTTCCGGGGGTTTTGACTCCTACGAGCAGTACTTC
TRBV5-1	NA	NA	15	TRBJ2-6	CASSYVSSGANVLTF	TGCGCCAGCAGCTACGTATCCTCTGGGGCCAACGTCCTGACTTTC
TRBV5-1	NA	TRBD2	15	TRBJ2-7	CASSHGLAGAYEQYF	TGCGCCAGCAGCCACGGACTAGCGGGAGCCTACGAGCAGTACTTC
TRBV5-6	NA	NA	11	TRBJ1-1	CASSVNTEAFF	TGTGCCAGCAGCGTGAACACTGAAGCTTTCTTT
TRBV4-3	NA	NA	15	TRBJ2-7	CASSQDYDSSYEQYF	TGCGCCAGCAGCCAAGATTACGACAGTTCCTACGAGCAGTACTTC
TRBV4-1	few	TRBD1	14	TRBJ1-1	CASSWDRGNTEAFF	TGCGCCAGCAGCTGGGACAGGGGGAACACTGAAGCTTTCTTT
TRBV6-5	NA	NA	16	TRBJ1-3	CASSYSSGSSGNTIYF	TGTGCCAGCAGTTACTCGTCGGGCTCGTCTGGAAACACCATATATTTT
TRBV9	NA	NA	15	TRBJ2-5	CASSFAGTLGETQYF	TGTGCCAGCAGCTTCGCCGGGACCCTGGGGGAGACCCAGTACTTC
TRBV5-6	NA	NA	19	TRBJ1-1	CASSLLEVLSWGKDTEAFF	TGTGCCAGCAGCTTATTAGAAGTTTTATCATGGGGAAAGGACACTGAAGCTTTCTTT
TRBV6-4	NA	NA	14	TRBJ2-1	CASSDSGRAREQFF	TGTGCCAGCAGTGACTCGGGCAGGGCTAGAGAGCAGTTCTTC
TRBV28	NA	NA	13	TRBJ1-1	CASSFFVGTEAFF	TGTGCCAGCAGTTTTTTTGTTGGCACTGAAGCTTTCTTT
TRBV27	NA	TRBD2	13	TRBJ2-7	CASRTSGKDEQYF	TGTGCCAGCAGGACTAGCGGGAAGGACGAGCAGTACTTC
TRBV7-9	NA	TRBD1	16	TRBJ2-3	CASSLGYRGRTDTQYF	TGTGCCAGCAGCTTAGGGTACAGGGGGCGCACAGATACGCAGTATTTT
TRBV7-8	NA	NA	13	TRBJ2-2	CASSATRSGELFF	TGTGCCAGCAGCGCGACCCGTAGCGGGGAGCTGTTTTTT
TRBV9	NA	TRBD1	16	TRBJ1-4	CASSARQGPPYEKLFF	TGTGCCAGCAGCGCTCGACAGGGCCCGCCTTATGAAAAACTGTTTTTT
TRBV7-6	NA	TRBD1	19	TRBJ1-5	CASSSEKGTGTDGNQPQHF	TGTGCCAGCAGCTCCGAAAAAGGGACAGGGACGGACGGCAATCAGCCCCAGCATTTT
TRBV5-1	NA	TRBD1	16	TRBJ2-7	CASSSGTGGKTYEQYF	TGCGCCAGCAGCTCCGGGACAGGGGGCAAAACCTACGAGCAGTACTTC
TRBV5-6	NA	NA	12	TRBJ1-4	CASSLTGEKLFF	TGTGCCAGCAGCTTAACAGGGGAAAAACTGTTTTTT
TRBV19	NA	TRBD1	15	TRBJ1-3	CASSTTGATGNTIYF	TGTGCCAGTAGTACCACAGGGGCGACTGGAAACACCATATATTTT